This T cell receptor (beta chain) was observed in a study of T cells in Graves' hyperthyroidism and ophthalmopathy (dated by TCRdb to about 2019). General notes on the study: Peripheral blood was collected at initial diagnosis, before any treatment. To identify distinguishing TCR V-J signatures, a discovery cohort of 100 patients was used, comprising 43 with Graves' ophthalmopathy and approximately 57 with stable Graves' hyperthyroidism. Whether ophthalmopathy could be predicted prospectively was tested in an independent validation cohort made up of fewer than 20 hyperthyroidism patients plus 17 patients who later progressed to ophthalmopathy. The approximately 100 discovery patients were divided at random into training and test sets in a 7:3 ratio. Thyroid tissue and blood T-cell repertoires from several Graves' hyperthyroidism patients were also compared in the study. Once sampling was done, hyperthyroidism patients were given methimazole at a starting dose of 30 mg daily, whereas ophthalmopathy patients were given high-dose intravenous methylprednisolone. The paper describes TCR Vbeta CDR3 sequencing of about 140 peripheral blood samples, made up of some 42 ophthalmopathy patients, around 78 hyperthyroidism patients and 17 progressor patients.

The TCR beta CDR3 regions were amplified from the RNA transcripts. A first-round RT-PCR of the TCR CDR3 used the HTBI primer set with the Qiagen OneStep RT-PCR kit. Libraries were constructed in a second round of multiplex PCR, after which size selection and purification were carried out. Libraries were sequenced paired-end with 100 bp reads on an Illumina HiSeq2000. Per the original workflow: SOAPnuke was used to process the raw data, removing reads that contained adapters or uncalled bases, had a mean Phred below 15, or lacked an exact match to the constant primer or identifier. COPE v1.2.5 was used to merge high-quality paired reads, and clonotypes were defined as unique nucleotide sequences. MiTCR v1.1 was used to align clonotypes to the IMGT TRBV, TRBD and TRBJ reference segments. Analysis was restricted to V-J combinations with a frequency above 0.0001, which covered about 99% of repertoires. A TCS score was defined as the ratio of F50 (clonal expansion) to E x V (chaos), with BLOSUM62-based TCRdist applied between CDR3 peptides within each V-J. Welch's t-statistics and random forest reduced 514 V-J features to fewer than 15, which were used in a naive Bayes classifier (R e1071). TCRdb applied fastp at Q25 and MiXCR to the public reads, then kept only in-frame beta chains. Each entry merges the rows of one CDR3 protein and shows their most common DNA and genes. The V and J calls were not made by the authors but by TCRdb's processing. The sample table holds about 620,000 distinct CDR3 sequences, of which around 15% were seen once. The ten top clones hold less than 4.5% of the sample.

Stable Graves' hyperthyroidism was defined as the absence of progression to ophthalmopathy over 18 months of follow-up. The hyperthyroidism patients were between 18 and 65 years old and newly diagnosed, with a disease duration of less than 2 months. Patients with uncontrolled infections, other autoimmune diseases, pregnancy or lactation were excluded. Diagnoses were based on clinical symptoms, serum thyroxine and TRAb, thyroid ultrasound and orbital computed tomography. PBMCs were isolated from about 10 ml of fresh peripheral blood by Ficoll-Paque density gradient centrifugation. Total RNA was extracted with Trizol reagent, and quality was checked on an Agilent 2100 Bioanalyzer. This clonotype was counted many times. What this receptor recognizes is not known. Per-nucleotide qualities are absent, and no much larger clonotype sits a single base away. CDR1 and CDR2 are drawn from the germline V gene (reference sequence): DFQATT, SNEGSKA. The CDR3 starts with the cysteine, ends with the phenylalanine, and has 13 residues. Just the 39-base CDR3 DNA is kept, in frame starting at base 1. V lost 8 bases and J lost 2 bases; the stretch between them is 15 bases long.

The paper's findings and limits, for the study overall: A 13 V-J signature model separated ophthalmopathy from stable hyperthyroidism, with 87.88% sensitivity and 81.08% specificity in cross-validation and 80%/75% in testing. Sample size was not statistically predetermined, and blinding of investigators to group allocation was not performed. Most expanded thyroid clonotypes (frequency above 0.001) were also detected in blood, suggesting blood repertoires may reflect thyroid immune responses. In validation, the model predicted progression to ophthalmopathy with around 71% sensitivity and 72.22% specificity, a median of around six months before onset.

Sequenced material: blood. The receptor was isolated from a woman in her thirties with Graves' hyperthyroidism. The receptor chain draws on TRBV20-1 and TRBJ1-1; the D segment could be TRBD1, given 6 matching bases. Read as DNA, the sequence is TGCAGTTCCTTCCGGGACACAAACACTGAAGCTTTCTTT. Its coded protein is CSSFRDTNTEAFF.